The clone carrying this T cell receptor (beta chain) was detected only a few times. This entry belongs to a study of identical twins. Via MiXCR, TCRdb re-called the 5' RACE reads, giving one row per CDR3 protein. The sample includes around 480,000 distinct CDR3 sequences, 13% to 15% seen only once; the top ten take more than 0.5%. J gave up 4 bases and V 3 bases, and 6 bases lay outside the gene matches. In germline, CDR1 is SGDLS, CDR2 YYNGEE. There are 14 residues in the CDR3. The donor group consisted entirely of healthy Caucasians. This same sample was also part of a study on yellow fever vaccine responses in identical twins. As that study records: Twins reportedly had a vaccine T cell response that seemed partly convergent, partly personalized.

The chain employs TRBV9 and TRBJ2-7, with 8 positions matching TRBD2. Sequencing was done on a sample of CD4+ T cells sorted from blood. The sequence derives from a woman younger than 30 in good health. The DNA for the CDR3 is TGTGCCAGCAGCGCACTAGCGGAGCCGTACGAGCAGTACTTC. Protein sequence: CASSALAEPYEQYF. The full variable domain, rest sourced from reference TRBV9 and TRBJ2-7, is DSGVTQTPKHLITATGQRVTLRCSPRSGDLSVYWYQQSLDQGLQFLIQYYNGEERAKGNILERFSAQQFPDLHSELNLSSLELGDSALYFCASSALAEPYEQYFGPGTRLTVT.